This TCR beta chain was identified during a study of shared clonotypes between healthy human individuals. Naive-designated CD8 cells lacked CD45RO, were positively enriched for CCR7, and omitted terminally differentiated effector memory CD45RA+ cells. V lost 1 base, J lost 0 bases, and 8 bases lay in between. Germline CDR1 SGHRS, CDR2 YFSETQ. CDR3 length: 14 amino acids. Genomic DNA from each subset was divided evenly over several immunoSEQ plates. The sorted-subset replicate PCRs were given roughly 200 ng DNA, which is some 29,000 T cell genomes. Method: immunoSEQ multiplex PCR; TCRdb's copy keeps in-frame clones and lacks some. The table shows just over 2,000,000 clones, with approximately 94% occurring only once.

Sample: naive CD8+ T cells sorted from blood. The V and J genes are TRBV5-1 and TRBJ2-7, with a tentative D call TRBD2 (5 bases). The receptor's source is a man aged 18 to 30 in good health. The CDR3 sequence: CASSLMGSSYEQYF. The CDR3 nucleotides read TGCGCCAGCAGCTTGATGGGGAGCTCCTACGAGCAGTACTTC.